The TCR beta chain under discussion was sequenced for a study of blood T cells in healthy people across ages (dated by TCRdb to between 2015 and 2016). About the full investigation: In model experiments, template switching captured roughly one uniquely barcoded TCR beta cDNA molecule for every two T cells. Four age groups were formed from the donors: young (average about 15 years), middle-aged (around 39), aged (approximately 60) and long-lived (approximately 78). Age-related changes in TCR beta repertoire diversity were measured in the study by deep sequencing normalized with unique cDNA molecular identifiers. Donors of different ages were randomly distributed across sequencing lanes to avoid experimental bias. For two donors (one aged 18 to 30 and one aged 80 or older), the study analyzed two additional independent replicas of 1 million unique cDNA reads from the same blood draw. What the research found in general, with its limitations: Bulk unsorted PBMC profiling prevented conclusive comparison of naive and antigen-experienced compartments. The percentage of naive T cells measured by flow cytometry correlated strongly with observed TCR beta diversity. Compared with the aged group, the long-lived group had more naive CD4+ T cells, fewer expanded clones and increased TCR diversity, suggesting age selection. Donor CMV infection status was unknown, potentially confounding age-related changes in expanded clonotypes. Total diversity estimates from one million sequenced T cells were considered lower bounds and underestimates. As age increased, observed TCR beta diversity per million T cells dropped in a roughly linear way, and a significant reduction was already evident by age about 36.

The donors were about 40 Caucasian individuals from Russia, aged roughly 6 to 100 years, who were systemically healthy. Approximately 9.3 milliliters of peripheral blood were drawn from each donor into EDTA-treated Vacutainer tubes. Ficoll-Paque density-gradient centrifugation was used to isolate PBMCs, with at least 6.5 million per sample. Total RNA was extracted from PBMCs with Trizol reagent, with at least 6 micrograms obtained per sample. Naive CD45RAhigh/CD27high T cell percentages were measured by flow cytometry on a PBMC aliquot from every donor. Library method: 5' RACE. Sequencing instrument: Illumina HiSeq 2500. A second roughly 7 to 11 cycle PCR used a sample-barcoded 5' primer and a J-beta primer mix. A unique molecular identifier was introduced onto each TCR beta cDNA molecule by a template-switch 5' adaptor carrying 12 random nucleotides. At least 2.5 million CDR3-containing paired-end reads were obtained from each sample. All of the RNA was converted into first-strand cDNA using the Mint cDNA synthesis kit, with a TRBC-specific oligonucleotide serving as the primer. All cDNA was treated with uracil-DNA glycosylase and then went through a first 18-cycle PCR with the universal primers M1SS and BC2_uni_R. The original pipeline was this. Each sample was normalized by randomly selecting 1 million high-quality reads, each carrying a distinct molecular identifier. Instead of being binned into consensus sequences, reads with shared molecular identifiers were discarded. MiTCR, with a Q25 quality threshold and the strictest error-elimination algorithm, was used for CDR3 identification, clonotype clustering and error correction. Lower-bound total TCR beta diversity was estimated with a nonparametric unseen species model using Euler transformation. Starting from the raw public reads, TCRdb applied fastp trimming at Q25, assembled clones with MiXCR and retained in-frame beta chains. For every CDR3 protein sequence, its rows merge into one entry that carries the most common genes and DNA. TCRdb's processing, not the study's, gives the V and J calls here. This sample is represented by roughly 800,000 distinct CDR3 sequences; 35% to 40% of them were singletons. Under 15% of the sample is taken by the ten largest.

This clonotype was seen a few times. No antigen is known for it. Base qualities were left out, and no much larger clone turns up one base away. There are 15 amino acids in the CDR3, from cysteine to phenylalanine inclusive. Of all the DNA, just the CDR3 is kept, 45 bases in frame from base 1. Relative to germline, V is 0 bases shorter and J is 4 bases shorter, with 12 bases between their ends. CDR1 is given as LNHNV and CDR2 as YYDKDF, both from the germline V gene (reference sequence). This clonotype originated in a man younger than 35 in good health. Recombination joined TRBV15 with TRBJ1-2; the D gene cannot be resolved reliably. Sample: blood. DNA sequence: TGTGCCACCAGCAGAGATGGAACAGCGTTCTATGGCTACACCTTC. This is translated as CATSRDGTAFYGYTF.